This T cell receptor beta chain was sequenced during a study of CD8+ T cells in alopecia areata. General study findings and limits: The link between baseline CD8+ expansion and response remains uncertain with one nonresponder.

Noted treatment: oral pan-JAK inhibitor, 5-10 mg twice daily. Reverse transcription of extracted RNA yielded cDNA, which provided the sequencing template. Sequencing was performed with immunoSEQ multiplex PCR; in TCRdb, only in-frame clones are kept and a portion is missing. The sample lists some 180,000 clones, roughly 46% occurring once. A note on this clone: The antigen is undetermined.

CDR1 SEHNR and CDR2 FQNEAQ come from the germline V gene (reference sequence). This CDR3 contains 15 residues. Trimming took 5 bases from V and 9 from J, leaving 17 bases between them. This clonotype was obtained from a human donor with alopecia areata. The sequences come from CD8+ T cells sorted from blood, collected at roughly week 53, from a patient treated with tofacitinib. The chain uses TRBV7-9 and TRBJ1-6; maybe TRBD1 (5 bases). CDR3 protein: CASSIGEEHGSPLHF. The CDR3 coding sequence is TGTGCCAGCAGCATAGGGGAGGAGCATGGTTCACCCCTCCACTTT.